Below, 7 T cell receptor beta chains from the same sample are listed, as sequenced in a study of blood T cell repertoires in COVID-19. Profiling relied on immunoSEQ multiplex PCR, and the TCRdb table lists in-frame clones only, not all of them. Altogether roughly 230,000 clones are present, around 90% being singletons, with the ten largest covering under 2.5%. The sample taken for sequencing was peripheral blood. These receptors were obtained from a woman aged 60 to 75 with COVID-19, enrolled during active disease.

The CDR3 is CASKQGFNSPLHF. In DNA form, the CDR3 reads TGTGCCAGCAAACAGGGCTTTAATTCACCCCTCCACTTT. The chain has TRBV12-3 or TRBV12-4 and TRBJ1-6, with a tentative D call TRBD1 (6 bases). Trimming stripped 7 bases from V and 6 bases from J, with 10 bases between. The CDR3 extends over 13 amino acids.

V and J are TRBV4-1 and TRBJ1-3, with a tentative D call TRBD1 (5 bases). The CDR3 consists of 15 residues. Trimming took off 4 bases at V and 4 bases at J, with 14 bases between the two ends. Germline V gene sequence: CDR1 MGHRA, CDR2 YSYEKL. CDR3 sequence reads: CASSLRTGEGNTIYF. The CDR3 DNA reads TGCGCCAGCAGCCTTCGGACGGGGGAGGGAAACACCATATATTTT.

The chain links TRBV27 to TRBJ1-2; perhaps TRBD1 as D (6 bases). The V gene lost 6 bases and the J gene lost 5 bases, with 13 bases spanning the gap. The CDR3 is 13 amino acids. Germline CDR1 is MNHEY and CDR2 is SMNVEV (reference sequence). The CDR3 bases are TGTGCCAGCAGCGCTAGGGGGTATTATGGCTACACCTTC. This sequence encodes CASSARGYYGYTF.

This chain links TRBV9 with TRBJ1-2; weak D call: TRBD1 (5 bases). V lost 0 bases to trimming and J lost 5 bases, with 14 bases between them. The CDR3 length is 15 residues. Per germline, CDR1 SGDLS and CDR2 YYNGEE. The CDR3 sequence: CASSVARGGRYGYTF. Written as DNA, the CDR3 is TGTGCCAGCAGCGTAGCCCGGGGGGGACGGTATGGCTACACCTTC.

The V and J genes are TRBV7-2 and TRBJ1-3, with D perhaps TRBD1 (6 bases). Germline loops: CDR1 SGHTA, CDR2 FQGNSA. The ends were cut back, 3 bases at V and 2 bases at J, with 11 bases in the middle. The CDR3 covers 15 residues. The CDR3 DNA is TGTGCCAGCAGCTTTGGGGGCCCTACTGGAAACACCATATATTTT. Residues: CASSFGGPTGNTIYF.

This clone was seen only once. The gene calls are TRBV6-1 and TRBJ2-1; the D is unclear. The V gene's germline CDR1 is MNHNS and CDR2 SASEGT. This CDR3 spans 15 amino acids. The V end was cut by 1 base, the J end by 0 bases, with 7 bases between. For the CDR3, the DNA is TGTGCCAGCAGTGAAGGGCTTGACTCCTACAATGAGCAGTTCTTC. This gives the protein CASSEGLDSYNEQFF.

CDR3: CASSTLAGGTETQYF. The CDR3 nucleotides read TGTGCCAGTAGTACACTAGCGGGGGGCACAGAGACCCAGTACTTC. V and J are TRBV19 and TRBJ2-5; 12 nucleotides agree with TRBD2. CDR3 length equals 15 residues. Germline V gene data show CDR1 as LNHDA and CDR2 as SQIVND (reference sequence). V shed 4 bases and J 4 bases; nucleotides not matched to a gene: 4. Full variable domain (outside the CDR3, taken from reference TRBV19 and TRBJ2-5): DGGITQSPKYLFRKEGQNVTLSCEQNLNHDAMYWYRQDPGQGLRLIYYSQIVNDFQKGDIAEGYSVSREKKESFPLTVTSAQKNPTAFYLCASSTLAGGTETQYFGPGTRLLVL.